This TCR beta chain was identified in a study of cytotoxic CD8 clonotypes in ibrutinib-treated CLL. Overall study context: For this cohort, patients were about a dozen relapsed/refractory and some 15 treatment-naive, while under 18 were IGHV unmutated. Overall, about 25 responses were partial and 2 complete; following median roughly 68 months, approximately 15 patients stayed remitted and about 12 progressed.

Germline V gene lookup returns CDR1 SGHTA and CDR2 FQGNSA. V lost 3 bases, J lost 6 bases, and 22 bases lay in between. The CDR3 loop spans 17 amino acids. Study-level results: Sampling times (in sustained-remission versus progressing patients) were not the same.

Concerning this clone itself: The antigen is not known.

The intended depth for sequencing was 1 in 200,000 to 1 in 1 million T cells. TCRdb's copy holds only in-frame clones and misses some; the assay was immunoSEQ multiplex PCR. The table includes 150,000 to 200,000 clones, 81% detected once. The sample here was PBMCs, taken after 12 months of ibrutinib treatment. The chain has TRBV7-2 and TRBJ2-3; D uncertain. The clonotype originates from a human donor with chronic lymphocytic leukemia. The CDR3 DNA reads as TGTGCCAGCAGCTTTAAAACCCGAGGCCGTTTAACTGATACGCAGTATTTT. It encodes CASSFKTRGRLTDTQYF.